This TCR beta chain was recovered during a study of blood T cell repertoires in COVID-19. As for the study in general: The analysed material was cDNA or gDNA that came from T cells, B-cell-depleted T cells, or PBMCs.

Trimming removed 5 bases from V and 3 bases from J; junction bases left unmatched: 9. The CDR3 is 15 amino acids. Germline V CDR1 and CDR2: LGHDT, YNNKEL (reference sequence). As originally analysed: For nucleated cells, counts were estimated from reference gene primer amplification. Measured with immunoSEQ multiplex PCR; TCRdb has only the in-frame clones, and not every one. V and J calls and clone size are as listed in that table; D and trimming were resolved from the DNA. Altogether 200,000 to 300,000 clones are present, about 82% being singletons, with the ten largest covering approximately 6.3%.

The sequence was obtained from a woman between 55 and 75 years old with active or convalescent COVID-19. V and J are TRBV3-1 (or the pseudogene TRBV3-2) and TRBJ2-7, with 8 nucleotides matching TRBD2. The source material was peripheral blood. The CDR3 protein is CASSTISGTSYEQYF. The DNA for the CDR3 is TGTGCCAGCAGCACGATTTCCGGGACTAGCTACGAGCAGTACTTC.